This TCR beta chain originates from a study of human T cells and chemical hapten exposure. Findings and limits, study-wide: Significantly more large CDR3 similarity clusters arose among expanded TCRs than among controls.

A single record per CDR3 protein comes from TCRdb applying MiXCR to the RACE reads. The sample includes about 110,000 distinct CDR3 sequences, about 10% of them seen just once. The sample's time point: patch test 1, 2 weeks after DPC sensitization. Stated treatment: therapeutic diphenylcyclopropenone sensitization with weekly scalp DPC. This clonotype was counted at least ten times. Its antigen is unidentified. The origin of this receptor is a woman between 40 and 50 years old with alopecia areata. Some clones in this sample may be carry-over from other donors' samples. The sequences come from whole blood, collected in connection with sensitization to the hapten diphenylcyclopropenone (DPC).

The CDR3 region is CSARDSHSNQPQHF. The CDR3 coding sequence is TGCAGTGCTAGAGATTCACATAGCAATCAGCCCCAGCATTTT. The V gene is TRBV20-1, the J gene TRBJ1-5; D unresolved. The germline V gene encodes CDR1 DFQATT and CDR2 SNEGSKA (reference sequence). Trimming shortened V by 0 bases and J by 0 bases, and 6 bases separated the two germline ends. The CDR3 spans 14 residues.